This record covers a single T cell receptor beta chain. These data belong to a study of blood T cell repertoires in COVID-19. Study-level information: Both acute and convalescent COVID-19 samples were obtained from the United States, Italy and Spain. In each case, the material was cDNA or gDNA derived from T cells, B-cell-depleted T cells, or PBMCs.

Per germline, CDR1 MNHNY and CDR2 SVGAGI (reference sequence). The CDR3 loop spans 14 amino acids. J gave up 8 bases and V 6 bases, and 12 bases lay outside the gene matches. In the study's own analysis: Estimates of nucleated cell counts were drawn from the amplification of reference gene primers. The method was immunoSEQ multiplex PCR; TCRdb's version includes in-frame clones alone and lacks a portion of them. The DNA was the basis for D and trimming; V, J and clone size are from that table. The sample lists 90,000 to 120,000 clones; roughly 90% were seen once. The clonotype originates from a man in his fifties or sixties with acute or convalescent COVID-19. What was sequenced was peripheral blood. The V call is TRBV6-6, the J call TRBJ1-2, with 7 nucleotides matching TRBD1. This CDR3 is CASRPTGEQSGYTF. The CDR3 region has the DNA TGTGCCAGCAGGCCTACAGGGGAACAGAGCGGCTACACCTTC.